This is a list of T cell receptor beta chains from one sample in a study of graft-versus-host responses after intestinal transplantation. Clones were sequenced by immunoSEQ multiplex PCR, and TCRdb holds only the in-frame ones, with some missing. The repertoire consists of about 100,000 clones, with roughly 87% occurring once and the leading ten covering around 1%. What these receptors recognize is not known. The sequencing here drew on unstimulated CD4+ T cells sorted from spleen or lymph node cells, taken before transplant. These receptors all come from a human donor who was the organ donor for an intestinal transplant. The CDR3 runs from the conserved cysteine through the conserved F or W. The order of the fields is D gene, CDR3 length, J gene, V gene, CDR3 protein. A D gene is named only where the DNA matches it firmly.

TRBD1	16	TRBJ2-6	TRBV10-2	CAAQQGGGAGANVLTF
.	15	TRBJ1-6	TRBV4-1	CASSQGASYNSPLHF
.	18	TRBJ2-6	TRBV14	CASSQRRALSSGANVLTF
TRBD2	16	TRBJ2-3	TRBV6-1	CASSEEGRGGMDTQYF
.	15	TRBJ2-1	TRBV27	CAIKMSGHIYNEQFF
.	12	TRBJ1-2	TRBV7-9	CASSLSLGGYTF
TRBD1	14	TRBJ1-1	TRBV28	CASSRQGAGTEAFF
.	14	TRBJ2-7	TRBV23-1	CASSQPKGSYEQYF
.	16	TRBJ2-1	TRBV18	CASSPGGRGSSNEQFF
TRBD1	16	TRBJ2-1	TRBV5-1	CASSSPGTARSNEQFF
TRBD2	18	TRBJ2-3	TRBV7-2	CASSLWTSGGTSTDTQYF
.	15	.	TRBV2	CASLGSRVRIYEQYF
.	13	TRBJ1-2	TRBV11-2	CASSPGQNYGYTF
.	15	TRBJ2-2	TRBV29-1	CSVGNTGQNTGELFF
TRBD1	13	TRBJ1-1	TRBV5-6	CASSWGTGGVAFF
TRBD1	16	TRBJ2-7	TRBV6-6	CAGSYSPPDRGGEQYF
.	17	TRBJ1-5	TRBV28	CASTSAAFRYSNQPQHF
.	15	TRBJ2-6	TRBV19	CASSGPSVSANVLTF
.	12	TRBJ2-1	TRBV7-3	CASSLTGNEQFF
.	12	.	TRBV5-6	CASSIYRVEQYF
.	15	TRBJ1-3	TRBV4-1	CASSLPGRTGNTIYF
.	15	TRBJ1-2	TRBV6-6	CASSYSSTDSYGYTF
.	16	TRBJ2-3	TRBV5-1	CASRKDTGSSTDTQYF
.	15	TRBJ2-3	TRBV4-2	CASTSRGGATDTQYF
TRBD2	17	TRBJ2-3	TRBV5-1	CASSLAVVAGVTDTQYF